Listed here are 31 T cell receptor beta chains from one sample, sequenced in a study of T-cell reconstitution after alpha-beta-depleted transplantation in children. Molecular barcoding with unique molecular identifiers was used for the TCRbeta library. MiXCR was run by TCRdb on the PCR reads, yielding one entry per CDR3 protein. The profile shows about 27,000 distinct CDR3 sequences, 6.3% of them singletons. Here the sequenced sample was PBMCs, mostly from graft donor cells, taken 180 days after TCRalphabeta/CD19-depleted stem cell transplant. These receptors all stem from a male patient between 5 and 17 years old who had a stem cell transplant for acute myeloid leukemia, so the T cells may come from the graft donor.

This clonotype was recorded many times. This chain connects TRBV11-1 to TRBJ2-1, with 14 positions matching TRBD2. This CDR3 has 22 amino acids. The germline V gene encodes CDR1 SGHAT and CDR2 FQDESV (reference sequence). The V gene end was trimmed by 1 base and the J gene end by 0 bases; junction bases not matched to a gene: 14. For the CDR3, the DNA is TGTGCCAGCAGCTTAGGGCGAGGACTAGCGGGAGGTACTATCAGCTCCTACAATGAGCAGTTCTTC. Translating gives CASSLGRGLAGGTISSYNEQFF.

This clonotype was seen many times. The rearrangement uses TRBV6-5 and TRBJ1-6; TRBD1 might be the D (5 bases). Per germline, CDR1 MNHEY and CDR2 SVGAGI. This CDR3 is 15 amino acids long. With 0 bases removed from V and 7 bases from J, the gap between germline ends came to 10 bases. CDR3 region: CASSYSKGINSPLHF. The CDR3 nucleotides read TGTGCCAGCAGTTACTCTAAGGGGATCAATTCACCCCTCCACTTT.

This clonotype was counted ten times or more. The J gene is TRBJ2-7, the V gene TRBV7-6; D remains unclear. Germline V gives CDR1 SGHVS, CDR2 FNYEAQ. The CDR3 runs 14 residues. Trimming took off 3 bases at V and 2 bases at J, with 11 bases between the two ends. This CDR3 reads CASSLVDPPYEQYF. CDR3 in DNA: TGTGCCAGCAGCTTGGTCGACCCACCCTACGAGCAGTACTTC.

The table lists this clonotype with many counts. The rearrangement links TRBV29-1 to TRBJ2-5, with D perhaps matching TRBD1 (7 bases). Germline CDR1 is SQVTM and CDR2 is ANQGSEA. This CDR3 comprises 14 residues. V was pared by 4 bases and J by 5 bases, with 17 bases between. The DNA for the CDR3 is TGCAGCGTTGGGGGCCGCAGGGGGAGGGAGACCCAGTACTTC. Protein sequence: CSVGGRRGRETQYF.

J is TRBJ1-2 and V is TRBV28, with no clear D. The CDR3 has 13 residues. CDR1 and CDR2 (germline): MDHEN, SYDVKM. V lost 4 bases, J lost 4 bases, and 10 bases lay in between. CDR3 sequence (DNA): TGTGCCAGCAGTTCCGGCCTTCTCTATGGCTACACCTTC. Encoded protein: CASSSGLLYGYTF.

This clonotype was detected many times. The gene calls are TRBV5-1 and TRBJ2-2; no definite D call. V lost 0 bases to trimming and J lost 1 base, with 4 bases between them. CDR3 size: 14 residues. Germline values: CDR1 SGHRS, CDR2 YFSETQ. The CDR3: CASSLALNTGELFF. The CDR3 DNA follows: TGCGCCAGCAGCTTGGCCTTGAACACCGGGGAGCTGTTTTTT. The full variable domain, with the rest looked up from reference TRBV5-1 and TRBJ2-2, is KAGVTQTPRYLIKTRGQQVTLSCSPISGHRSVSWYQQTPGQGLQFLFEYFSETQRNKGNFPGRFSGRQFSNSRSEMNVSTLELGDSALYLCASSLALNTGELFFGEGSRLTVL.

In this sample, this clonotype turned up many times. The chain couples TRBV10-3 to TRBJ1-1; maybe TRBD1 (5 bases). From germline, CDR1 is ENHRY and CDR2 SYGVKD. This CDR3 contains 14 residues. V was trimmed by 4 bases and J by 4 bases, leaving 13 bases between them. The CDR3 nucleotides are TGTGCCATCAGTGGCCTCATGCAGGGCACTGAAGCTTTCTTT. As protein: CAISGLMQGTEAFF.

This clonotype was observed many times. The rearrangement links TRBV14 to TRBJ2-7, with 9 bases identical to TRBD1. Germline V CDR1 and CDR2: SGHDN, FVKESK. V was clipped by 4 bases and J by 6 bases; unmatched bases: 4. The CDR3 runs 13 residues. In DNA form, the CDR3 reads TGTGCCAGCAGCCTCGGGACAGGGAGCGAGCAGTACTTC. It encodes CASSLGTGSEQYF.

This clonotype was counted many times. V usage is TRBV3-1 and J usage is TRBJ2-5; the D gene is possibly TRBD2 (6 bases). Germline V lookup: CDR1 LGHDT, CDR2 YNNKEL (reference sequence). The V end was cut by 0 bases, the J end by 3 bases, with 17 bases between. The CDR3 has 17 residues. Written as DNA, the CDR3 is TGTGCCAGCAGCCAAGACGGTACGGACTACTCAAAAGAGACCCAGTACTTC. Its translation: CASSQDGTDYSKETQYF.

This clonotype was observed at least ten times. This chain connects TRBV5-1 to TRBJ2-5, with D perhaps TRBD2 (5 bases). Trimming left V 3 bases short and J 5 bases short, with 20 bases between. Germline V CDR1 and CDR2: SGHRS, YFSETQ. The CDR3 spans 16 residues. The chain's CDR3 is CASSSLSVSAFETQYF. The CDR3, as DNA: TGCGCCAGCAGCTCCCTTAGCGTCTCTGCTTTCGAGACCCAGTACTTC.

This clonotype appeared many times. V usage is TRBV29-1 and J usage is TRBJ2-5; 14 bases align to TRBD2. This CDR3 is 14 amino acids long. J gave up 1 base and V 6 bases, and 1 base lay outside the gene matches. Germline V gene sequence: CDR1 SQVTM, CDR2 ANQGSEA. CDR3 residues: CSVGLAGGQETQYF. For the CDR3, the DNA is TGCAGCGTAGGACTAGCGGGGGGCCAAGAGACCCAGTACTTC.

The CDR3 region has the DNA TGTGCCATGAGCTTGGGGCTGGAGGGCAATGAGCAGTTCTTC. The encoded protein is CAMSLGLEGNEQFF. The V call is TRBV5-4, the J call TRBJ2-1, with D perhaps matching TRBD2 (6 bases). The CDR3 sequence is 14 residues long. Trimming shortened V by 9 bases and J by 6 bases, and 19 bases separated the two germline ends. Germline V gene lookup returns CDR1 SGHNT and CDR2 YYREEE (reference sequence).

This clonotype was found many times. This chain joins TRBV5-1 and TRBJ2-1, with unresolved D. CDR1 is SGHRS and CDR2 is YFSETQ in the germline V gene. The CDR3 covers 16 residues. V was cut by 2 bases and J by 0 bases, with 12 bases left in between. Here the CDR3 reads CASSFRVTGSYNEQFF. The DNA for the CDR3 is TGCGCCAGCAGCTTTCGCGTCACGGGCTCCTACAATGAGCAGTTCTTC.

This clonotype was observed a handful of times. This chain uses TRBV19 with TRBJ2-7; 13 bases align to TRBD2. CDR1 and CDR2 (germline): LNHDA, SQIVND (reference sequence). Trimming cost V 2 bases and J 6 bases; bases outside gene matches: 7. The CDR3 is made up of 16 amino acids. CDR3 DNA: TGTGCCAGTAGTATAAAACTAGCGGGAGGGACCTTCGAGCAGTACTTC. It translates to CASSIKLAGGTFEQYF.

By frequency in the sample, this clonotype is medium-sized. The CDR3 loop reads CASSSGSALTYEQYF. CDR3 coding DNA: TGTGCCAGCAGCTCCGGCAGTGCCCTAACCTACGAGCAGTACTTC. The chain employs TRBV7-9 and TRBJ2-7, with D unresolved. CDR3 length equals 15 residues. Germline V lookup: CDR1 SEHNR, CDR2 FQNEAQ (reference sequence). Trimming shortened V by 4 bases and J by 2 bases, and 15 bases separated the two germline ends.

The chain uses TRBV3-1 and TRBJ2-7; 7 nucleotides match TRBD1. The V and J ends lost 11 bases and 4 bases, in that order; junction bases with no gene match: 17. Germline values: CDR1 LGHDT, CDR2 YNNKEL (reference sequence). The CDR3 spans 15 residues. The CDR3 loop is CASCGGPGQMYEQYF. The CDR3 DNA follows: TGTGCCTCCTGTGGGGGCCCGGGACAGATGTACGAGCAGTACTTC.

This clonotype was recorded many times. The V and J genes are TRBV7-8 and TRBJ1-2, with TRBD1 identical over 8 bases. This CDR3 is 15 amino acids long. Unmatched junction bases numbered 10, after V lost 6 bases and J lost 4 bases. CDR1 and CDR2 (germline): SGHVS, FQNEAQ. CDR3 loop: CASRPDSRGPYGYTF. In DNA, the CDR3 is TGTGCCAGCAGGCCGGACAGCAGGGGGCCCTATGGCTACACCTTC. Variable domain in full (rest from reference TRBV7-8 and TRBJ1-2): GAGVSQSPRYKVAKRGQDVALRCDPISGHVSLFWYQQALGQGPEFLTYFQNEAQLDKSGLPSDRFFAERPEGSVSTLKIQRTQQEDSAVYLCASRPDSRGPYGYTFGSGTRLTVV.

This clonotype was seen at least ten times. The chain recombines TRBV20-1 with TRBJ2-5, with 10 bases matching TRBD2. Trimming removed 4 bases from V and 5 bases from J; junction bases left unmatched: 7. The germline V gene has CDR1 DFQATT and CDR2 SNEGSKA (reference sequence). The CDR3 has 14 residues. The CDR3 nucleotides are TGCAGTGCTACAAGCGGGAGGGCCAGGGAGACCCAGTACTTC. Its protein product is CSATSGRARETQYF.

The rearrangement uses TRBV6-1 and TRBJ1-5; 7 positions match TRBD1. CDR3 length: 13 amino acids. Germline V gene lookup returns CDR1 MNHNS and CDR2 SASEGT. The V and J ends lost 7 bases and 9 bases, in that order; junction bases with no gene match: 9. The CDR3 nucleotides read TGTGCCAGCACCCCAGGGGGGCTGGGGCCCCAGCATTTT. Its protein is CASTPGGLGPQHF.

This clonotype has a count of ten or more. CDR3 coding DNA: TGTGCCAGCAGCTTAAATCCAGCGGGTAAAGAGACCCAGTACTTC. Protein: CASSLNPAGKETQYF. This chain connects TRBV7-6 to TRBJ2-5; possibly TRBD2 for D (6 bases). The V end was cut by 2 bases, the J end by 3 bases, with 13 bases between. Looked up from germline, CDR1 is SGHVS and CDR2 is FNYEAQ. This CDR3 is built from 15 residues.

The sample holds many counts of this clonotype. This rearrangement joins TRBV20-1 to TRBJ2-7; 16 positions match TRBD2. This CDR3 has 19 amino acids. V lost 2 bases to trimming and J lost 0 bases; unmatched junction nucleotides: 10. The germline CDR1 and CDR2 sequences are DFQATT and SNEGSKA (reference sequence). The CDR3 sequence: CSARRGPGLAGGPSYEQYF. CDR3 bases: TGCAGTGCTAGACGAGGCCCGGGACTAGCGGGAGGGCCCTCCTACGAGCAGTACTTC.

This clonotype was observed many times. V usage is TRBV20-1 and J usage is TRBJ2-2; the D is unclear. The CDR3 runs to 14 residues. From germline, CDR1 is DFQATT and CDR2 SNEGSKA (reference sequence). With 6 bases removed from V and 5 bases from J, the gap between germline ends came to 16 bases. The CDR3 here is CSAFPPTRTGELFF. In DNA form, the CDR3 reads TGCAGTGCCTTTCCCCCAACTCGAACCGGGGAGCTGTTTTTT.

This clonotype was seen repeatedly, ten times or more. The rearrangement joins TRBV6-1 to TRBJ2-1; TRBD1 agrees at 9 bases. Unmatched junction bases numbered 11, after V lost 6 bases and J lost 8 bases. The germline CDR1 and CDR2 sequences are MNHNS and SASEGT. CDR3 length equals 15 residues. This CDR3 is CASREPGQGVDEQFF. In DNA form, the CDR3 reads TGTGCCAGCAGGGAACCGGGACAGGGAGTCGATGAGCAGTTCTTC.

This clonotype was seen repeatedly, ten times or more. This sequence joins TRBV12-3 or TRBV12-4 and TRBJ2-2, with TRBD1 matching over 9 bases. There are 16 residues in the CDR3. V lost 6 bases and J lost 5; bases outside the gene matches: 10. CDR3 residues: CASRSETGGWTGELFF. The CDR3 coding sequence is TGTGCCAGCAGATCCGAGACAGGGGGGTGGACCGGGGAGCTGTTTTTT.

This clonotype appeared many times. V gene TRBV15 combines with J gene TRBJ2-1, with D uncertain. V was cut by 4 bases and J by 4 bases, with 5 bases left in between. CDR1 is LNHNV and CDR2 is YYDKDF in the germline V gene (reference sequence). The CDR3 has 12 residues. This CDR3 reads CATSIRYNEQFF. The CDR3 DNA sequence: TGTGCCACCAGCATAAGATACAATGAGCAGTTCTTC.

The sample holds many counts of this clonotype. The chain is built from TRBV5-1 and TRBJ2-3; D ambiguous. The V end lost 0 bases, the J end lost 3 bases, and 5 bases lay between the germline ends. The CDR3 covers 13 residues. CDR1 SGHRS and CDR2 YFSETQ come from the germline V gene. This CDR3 reads CASSLEGTDTQYF. The CDR3 DNA follows: TGCGCCAGCAGCTTGGAGGGAACAGATACGCAGTATTTT.

This clonotype occurred many times. The chain employs TRBV29-1 and TRBJ2-6; weak D call: TRBD2 (7 bases). Germline assignment: CDR1 SQVTM and CDR2 ANQGSEA. The CDR3 is 15 amino acids. Trimming took 6 bases from V and 1 from J, leaving 13 bases between them. CDR3 nucleotides: TGCAGCGTACTGAGGGGGGGGTCTGGGGCCAACGTCCTGACTTTC. This gives the protein CSVLRGGSGANVLTF.

The rearrangement joins TRBV6-2 or TRBV6-3 to TRBJ2-3; D possibly corresponds to TRBD2 (5 bases). V was clipped by 0 bases and J by 3 bases, with 7 bases between them. Germline V CDR1 and CDR2: MNHEY, SVGEGT. The CDR3 totals 14 residues. The CDR3 bases are TGTGCCAGCAGTTACTCGGGAGCAACAGATACGCAGTATTTT. Its protein product is CASSYSGATDTQYF.

The V call is TRBV28, the J call TRBJ2-7; TRBD2 matches 8 bases. This CDR3 contains 17 residues. Germline V gene sequence: CDR1 MDHEN, CDR2 SYDVKM. V trimming: 3 bases; J trimming: 6 bases; junction bases outside the gene matches: 16. CDR3 coding DNA: TGTGCCAGCAGTTTTCTACGTGGAGCGGGAGAAGTTCGCGAGCAGTACTTC. Translating it yields CASSFLRGAGEVREQYF.

This clonotype showed up many times. The rearrangement links TRBV12-3 or TRBV12-4 to TRBJ1-2; TRBD1 is a possible D gene (5 bases). The CDR3 consists of 13 residues. V lost 5 bases and J lost 7, with 14 bases in between. CDR3 residues: CASSLGTGVGYTF. CDR3 nucleotide sequence: TGTGCCAGCAGTCTCGGGACTGGGGTTGGCTACACCTTC.

The chain employs TRBV5-4 and TRBJ2-7; D not certain. Germline lookup yields CDR1 SGHNT and CDR2 YYREEE (reference sequence). V lost 3 bases and J lost 6, with 16 bases in between. The CDR3 has 14 residues. The CDR3 region has the DNA TGTGCCAGCAGCTCCGGGCTCCTGAGCTGCGAGCAGTACTTC. Translated, it gives CASSSGLLSCEQYF.